Presented here are 25 T cell receptor beta chains from one specimen sequenced in a study of blood T cell repertoires in COVID-19. Profiling relied on immunoSEQ multiplex PCR, and the TCRdb table lists in-frame clones only, not all of them. The sample yields about 400,000 clones, roughly 89% seen once. The specimen was peripheral blood. These TCRs come from a woman under 40 with active or convalescent COVID-19.

This clone showed up just once. Different DNA sequences within this sample yield the same CDR3. V and J are TRBV10-1 and TRBJ1-1; 7 bases are shared with TRBD1. CDR3 length: 14 residues. Looked up from germline, CDR1 is WNHNN and CDR2 is SYGVQD (reference sequence). After removal of 3 bases from V and 0 bases from J, the junction contained 1 base not matched to a gene. The CDR3 nucleotides read TGCGCCAGCAGTGAAGGGGGCCTGAACACTGAAGCTTTCTTT. As protein: CASSEGGLNTEAFF.

This rearrangement joins TRBV30 to TRBJ2-1; 10 bases are shared with TRBD2. J was trimmed by 4 bases and V by 2 bases; bases with no gene match: 5. Germline assignment: CDR1 GTSNPN and CDR2 SVGIG (reference sequence). The CDR3 extends over 15 amino acids. The CDR3 spells CAWSIGTSEYNEQFF. The CDR3, as DNA: TGTGCCTGGAGTATCGGGACTAGCGAGTACAATGAGCAGTTCTTC.

V and J are TRBV7-6 and TRBJ1-4, with D possibly TRBD1 on 5 matching bases. V lost 7 bases and J lost 2, with 14 bases in between. This CDR3 comprises 15 residues. Germline CDR1 and CDR2: SGHVS and FNYEAQ. CDR3 residues: CASTPAGETNEKLFF. The CDR3 region has the DNA TGTGCCAGCACCCCCGCGGGGGAGACTAATGAAAAACTGTTTTTT.

This clone was recorded a few times. CDR3 nucleotide sequence: TGTGCCTGGAGTGTAGGGACAGGGTATACTGAAGCTTTCTTT. This codes for CAWSVGTGYTEAFF. The rearrangement joins TRBV30 to TRBJ1-1, with 9 positions matching TRBD1. The V gene end was trimmed by 0 bases and the J gene end by 5 bases; junction bases not matched to a gene: 4. Per germline, CDR1 GTSNPN and CDR2 SVGIG (reference sequence). This CDR3 is built from 14 residues.

This clone was observed once. The V and J genes are TRBV5-1 and TRBJ2-7; TRBD2 is a possible D gene (6 bases). CDR3 size: 14 residues. V was cut by 4 bases and J by 4 bases, with 15 bases left in between. CDR1 is SGHRS, CDR2 YFSETQ, per germline. The CDR3 reads CASSLGDFKYEQYF. CDR3 sequence (DNA): TGCGCCAGCAGCCTAGGGGACTTTAAATACGAGCAGTACTTC.

The genes are TRBV2 and TRBJ2-3; the match to TRBD1 covers 9 bases. Germline assignment: CDR1 SNHLY and CDR2 FYNNEI. CDR3 size: 15 residues. The junction had 7 bases not matched to a gene; V was cut back by 7 bases and J by 2 bases. The CDR3 DNA sequence: TGTGCCAGCATTCTGGGACAGGGCCCCACAGATACGCAGTATTTT. Translated: CASILGQGPTDTQYF.

This chain connects TRBV3-1 (or the pseudogene TRBV3-2) to TRBJ2-5, with D perhaps matching TRBD2 (5 bases). Per the germline V gene, CDR1 is LGHDT and CDR2 is YNNKEL (reference sequence). Trimming cost V 4 bases and J 5 bases, with 20 bases left between them. This CDR3 spans 16 amino acids. For the CDR3, the DNA is TGTGCCAGCAGCCCAGCCAACTTGATCGTAGCGGAGACCCAGTACTTC. Its translation: CASSPANLIVAETQYF.

This chain uses TRBV29-1 with TRBJ1-1; weak D call: TRBD1 (5 bases). CDR3 length: 15 amino acids. V was cut by 7 bases and J by 3 bases, with 21 bases left in between. Germline CDR1 and CDR2: SQVTM and ANQGSEA. As DNA, the CDR3 is TGCAGCGGGAAGGTGGCAAGGGGTCGGGACACTGAAGCTTTCTTT. It yields the protein CSGKVARGRDTEAFF.

This clone was recorded a few times. V usage is TRBV6-6 and J usage is TRBJ2-7; unclear D gene. This CDR3 contains 15 residues. V was pared by 0 bases and J by 2 bases, with 11 bases between. Germline V gene sequence: CDR1 MNHNY, CDR2 SVGAGI (reference sequence). CDR3 nucleotide sequence: TGTGCCAGCAGTTACTCGTCCCCTGAGGCCTACGAGCAGTACTTC. It translates to CASSYSSPEAYEQYF.

This chain joins TRBV5-4 and TRBJ2-5; 12 positions agree with TRBD2. CDR3 length equals 15 residues. CDR1 is SGHNT and CDR2 is YYREEE in the germline V gene (reference sequence). V was pared by 1 base and J by 5 bases, with 3 bases of the junction left unmatched. CDR3 DNA: TGTGCCAGCAGCTTGACTAGCGGGGGGACGGAGACCCAGTACTTC. Protein product: CASSLTSGGTETQYF.

The chain combines TRBV19 with TRBJ1-5, with 10 bases that match TRBD1. This CDR3 comprises 19 residues. V was clipped by 3 bases and J by 6 bases; unmatched bases: 17. From germline, CDR1 is LNHDA and CDR2 SQIVND (reference sequence). CDR3 DNA sequence: TGTGCCAGTAGTATCCCAACCGGCCGACAGGGGGCGAGTGGTCAGCCCCAGCATTTT. Its translation: CASSIPTGRQGASGQPQHF.

The rearrangement links TRBV2 to TRBJ1-6, with 7 positions matching TRBD1. Germline loops: CDR1 SNHLY, CDR2 FYNNEI. The ends lost 6 bases at V and 10 bases at J; junction bases unmatched: 9. This CDR3 has 14 residues. This CDR3 is CASSAGARGSPLHF. Written as DNA, the CDR3 is TGTGCCAGCAGCGCAGGGGCCAGGGGGTCACCCCTCCACTTT.

The J gene is TRBJ2-1, the V gene TRBV10-1, with 10 bases fitting TRBD2. Per germline, CDR1 WNHNN and CDR2 SYGVQD (reference sequence). The CDR3 sequence is 15 residues long. Germline trimming cut 3 bases from V and 9 bases from J; bases unmatched to any gene: 8. The CDR3 is CASSELAGSDSEQFF. The DNA of the CDR3 is TGCGCCAGCAGTGAACTAGCGGGGAGTGACAGTGAGCAGTTCTTC.

The chain carries TRBV6-6 and TRBJ1-6; TRBD1 matches at 8 bases. CDR1 and CDR2 (germline): MNHNY, SVGAGI (reference sequence). V was clipped by 7 bases and J by 5 bases; unmatched bases: 7. The length of the CDR3 is 15 residues. CDR3 coding DNA: TGTGCCAGCACCGTTAGACAGGGGAATAATTCACCCCTCCACTTT. This translates into CASTVRQGNNSPLHF.

This clone was detected only a few times. The chain links TRBV27 to TRBJ2-7; no reliable D call. Germline-derived CDR1 and CDR2 are MNHEY and SMNVEV (reference sequence). This CDR3 is built from 13 residues. Trimming removed 5 bases from V and 0 bases from J, with 8 bases in between. The CDR3 loop reads CASSLPGSYEQYF. CDR3 nucleotides: TGTGCCAGCAGTCTTCCAGGCTCCTACGAGCAGTACTTC.

The genes are TRBV6-6 and TRBJ1-5; D may be TRBD1 (5 bases). The CDR3 has 16 amino acids. V was clipped by 2 bases and J by 2 bases, with 13 bases between them. The germline V gene encodes CDR1 MNHNY and CDR2 SVGAGI (reference sequence). CDR3: CASSYRGGGGNQPQHF. In nucleotides, the CDR3 is TGTGCCAGCAGTTACCGGGGGGGAGGGGGCAATCAGCCCCAGCATTTT.

V and J are TRBV19 and TRBJ2-5; tentative D call: TRBD1 (5 bases). The germline gives CDR1 LNHDA, CDR2 SQIVND (reference sequence). V was shortened by 6 bases and J by 5 bases, with 13 bases between the two germline ends. This CDR3 has 13 amino acids. Here the CDR3 reads CASSQDMGETQYF. The CDR3 DNA follows: TGTGCCAGTAGCCAGGACATGGGGGAGACCCAGTACTTC. The full variable domain, rest sourced from reference TRBV19 and TRBJ2-5, is DGGITQSPKYLFRKEGQNVTLSCEQNLNHDAMYWYRQDPGQGLRLIYYSQIVNDFQKGDIAEGYSVSREKKESFPLTVTSAQKNPTAFYLCASSQDMGETQYFGPGTRLLVL.

The rearrangement uses TRBV30 and TRBJ1-1; D may be TRBD1 (5 bases). The V and J ends lost 4 bases and 1 base respectively, with 7 bases between them. Germline loops: CDR1 GTSNPN, CDR2 SVGIG (reference sequence). This CDR3 is built from 12 residues. The CDR3 loop reads CAWNQGNTEAFF. As DNA, the CDR3 is TGTGCCTGGAACCAGGGGAACACTGAAGCTTTCTTT.

The J gene is TRBJ1-2, the V gene TRBV10-3; TRBD1 agrees at 9 bases. The CDR3 sequence is 14 residues long. The V and J ends lost 6 bases and 5 bases, in that order; junction bases with no gene match: 7. Germline CDR1 ENHRY, CDR2 SYGVKD. CDR3: CAISEADRGYGYTF. The CDR3 DNA sequence: TGTGCCATCAGCGAAGCTGACAGGGGGTATGGCTACACCTTC.

This clone was observed at least ten times. V gene TRBV6-4 combines with J gene TRBJ2-3; no reliable D call. CDR1 MRHNA and CDR2 SNTAGT come from the germline V gene. Trimming took 4 bases from V and 4 from J, leaving 12 bases between them. The CDR3 length is 14 residues. The CDR3 region has the DNA TGTGCCAGCAGTGTCTTATCGTCCGCAGATACGCAGTATTTT. As protein: CASSVLSSADTQYF.

The chain combines TRBV2 with TRBJ1-2, with TRBD1 matching 9 bases. The CDR3 sequence is 14 residues long. V dropped 6 bases and J dropped 3; count of bases not matched to a gene: 5. Per the germline V gene, CDR1 is SNHLY and CDR2 is FYNNEI. The CDR3, as DNA: TGTGCCAGCAGAAGGGACAGGGAGTACTATGGCTACACCTTC. Amino acids: CASRRDREYYGYTF. The whole variable domain, remainder taken from reference TRBV2 and TRBJ1-2, is EPEVTQTPSHQVTQMGQEVILRCVPISNHLYFYWYRQILGQKVEFLVSFYNNEISEKSEIFDDQFSVERPDGSNFTLKIRSTKLEDSAMYFCASRRDREYYGYTFGSGTRLTVV.

This clone was detected only once. Other DNA sequences from this sample encode an identical CDR3 as well. The chain carries TRBV7-2 and TRBJ1-5; 8 bases are a match to TRBD1. The CDR3 spans 13 residues. Germline lookup yields CDR1 SGHTA and CDR2 FQGNSA. Trimming cost V 1 base and J 7 bases; bases outside gene matches: 0. CDR3 region: CASSLDRGQPQHF. DNA of the CDR3: TGTGCCAGCAGCTTAGACAGGGGGCAGCCCCAGCATTTT.

CDR3 DNA: TGTGCCAGCAGCTTAGCGTCGGCAGGGGGCACTGTCGAGACCCAGTACTTC. This sequence encodes CASSLASAGGTVETQYF. V usage is TRBV7-9 and J usage is TRBJ2-5; TRBD1 agrees at 8 bases. V gave up 0 bases and J gave up 5 bases; unmatched junction bases: 11. Germline loops: CDR1 SEHNR, CDR2 FQNEAQ (reference sequence). The CDR3 consists of 17 residues.

The chain recombines TRBV5-6 with TRBJ2-1; 8 bases align to TRBD2. CDR1 is SGHDT, CDR2 YYEEEE, per germline. The CDR3 is made up of 15 amino acids. The V and J ends lost 3 bases and 10 bases, in that order; junction bases with no gene match: 12. Here the CDR3 reads CASSSYIREGGEQFF. CDR3 DNA: TGTGCCAGCAGCTCCTATATCCGGGAGGGGGGCGAGCAGTTCTTC.

This chain uses TRBV19 with TRBJ2-5, with 12 bases matching TRBD2. The CDR3 loop spans 15 amino acids. The V and J ends lost 3 bases and 7 bases, in that order; junction bases with no gene match: 6. Germline CDR1 is LNHDA and CDR2 is SQIVND (reference sequence). CDR3 in amino acids: CASSMTSGRGVTQYF. The CDR3 coding sequence is TGTGCCAGTAGTATGACTAGCGGGAGAGGGGTGACCCAGTACTTC.